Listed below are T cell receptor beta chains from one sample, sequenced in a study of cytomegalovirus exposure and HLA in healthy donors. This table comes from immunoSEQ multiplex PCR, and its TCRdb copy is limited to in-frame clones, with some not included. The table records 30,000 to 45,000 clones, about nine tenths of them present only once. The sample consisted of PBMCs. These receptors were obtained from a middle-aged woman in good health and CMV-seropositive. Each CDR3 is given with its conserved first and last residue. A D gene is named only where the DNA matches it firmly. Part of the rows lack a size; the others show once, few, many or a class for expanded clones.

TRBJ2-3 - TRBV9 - TGTGCCAGCAGCGTAGCTAGGGGTACCCCCACAGATACGCAGTATTTT CASSVARGTPTDTQYF
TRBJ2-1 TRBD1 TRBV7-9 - TGTGCCAGCAGCCAGTGGACAGGGGGCAATGAGCAGTTCTTC CASSQWTGGNEQFF
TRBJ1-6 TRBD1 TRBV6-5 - TGTGCCAGCAGACAGGGGGCCTATAATTCACCCCTCCACTTT CASRQGAYNSPLHF
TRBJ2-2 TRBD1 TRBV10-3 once TGTGCCACCCGAGGACAGGGCGGTACCGGGGAGCTGTTTTTT CATRGQGGTGELFF
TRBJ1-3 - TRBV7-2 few TGTGCCAGCAGCTCCCGAGGTTCCCCTGGAAACACCATATATTTT CASSSRGSPGNTIYF
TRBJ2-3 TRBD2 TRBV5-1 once TGCGCCAGCACGGCGGGGGGGACAGATACGCAGTATTTT CASTAGGTDTQYF
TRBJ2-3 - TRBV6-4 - TGTGCCAGCAGTTTCTCAGGCACAGATACGCAGTATTTT CASSFSGTDTQYF
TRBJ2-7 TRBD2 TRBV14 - TGTGCCAGCAGTCCGGGACTAGCGATCACCTACGAGCAGTACTTC CASSPGLAITYEQYF
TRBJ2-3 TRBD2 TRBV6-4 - TGTGCCAGCAGTGAAGTGGCTAGCGGGGGGGCGGAGGATACGCAGTATTTT CASSEVASGGAEDTQYF
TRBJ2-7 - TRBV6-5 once TGTGCCAGCAGCCAGACAGATTACTACGAGCAGTACTTC CASSQTDYYEQYF
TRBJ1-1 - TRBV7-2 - TGTGCCAGCAGCAGACAGCAGAACACTGAAGCTTTCTTT CASSRQQNTEAFF
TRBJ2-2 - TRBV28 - TGTGCCAGCAGTTTCAAGACAATAGGCGGGGAGCTGTTTTTT CASSFKTIGGELFF
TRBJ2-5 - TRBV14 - TGTGCCAGCAGCTGGGGCCCTCACCTGTACTTC CASSWGPHLYF
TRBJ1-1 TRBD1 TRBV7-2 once TGTGCCAGCACCCAACAGGGGGATGGCCGCGAACCTTTCTTT CASTQQGDGREPFF
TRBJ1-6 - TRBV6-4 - TGTGCCAGCAGTCCGCTGGCGGGGGAGAGTAGACCCCTCCACTTT CASSPLAGESRPLHF
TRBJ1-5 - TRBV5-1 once TGCGCCAGCAGCTCGGGGGAAAGCAATCAGCCCCAGCATTTT CASSSGESNQPQHF
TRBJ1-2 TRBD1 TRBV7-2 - TGTGCCAGCAGACCTAGGACAGGGAAAAGGGGCTACACCTTC CASRPRTGKRGYTF
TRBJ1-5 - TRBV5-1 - TGCGCCAGCAGCCCCTTGGCGGGTCAGCCCCAGCATTTT CASSPLAGQPQHF
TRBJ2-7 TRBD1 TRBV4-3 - TGCGCCAGCAGCCAATTCCGGGACAGCTATTCCTACGAGCAGTACTTC CASSQFRDSYSYEQYF
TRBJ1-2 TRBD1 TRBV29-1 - TGCAGCGTTGCGACAGGGAACTATGGCTACACCTTC CSVATGNYGYTF
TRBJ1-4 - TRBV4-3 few TGCGCCAGCAGCCCGCAGGGGAACGCTGAAAAACTGTTTTTT CASSPQGNAEKLFF
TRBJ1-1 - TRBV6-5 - TGTGCCAGCAGTTACGTCCCAGGGTTCACTGAAGCTTTCTTT CASSYVPGFTEAFF
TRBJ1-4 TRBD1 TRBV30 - TGTGCCTGGAGTGTAAGGATAACCGGGACAGCCGAAAAACTGTTTTTT CAWSVRITGTAEKLFF
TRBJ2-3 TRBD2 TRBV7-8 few TGTGCCAGCAGCGCGGGGGTAGCGCAGTATTTT CASSAGVAQYF
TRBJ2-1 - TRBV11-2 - TGTGCCAGCAGCCAAGGAGAGAGAGGGTTGCAGTTCTTC CASSQGERGLQFF
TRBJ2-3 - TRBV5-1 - TGCGCCAGCAGCTTGATGGGGGCGAACGCAGATACGCAGTATTTT CASSLMGANADTQYF
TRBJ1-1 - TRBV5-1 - TGCGCCAGCAGCTCTCGAGGTCATTCTGAAGCTTTCTTT CASSSRGHSEAFF
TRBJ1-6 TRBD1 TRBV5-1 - TGCGCCAGCAGTCGCGACGGGACAGGGAGCTCCTATAATTCACCCCTCCACTTT CASSRDGTGSSYNSPLHF
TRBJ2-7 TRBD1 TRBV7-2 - TGTGCCAGCAGCCCCCGCGCCGGGACAGGGTGGTCCTACGAGCAGTACTTC CASSPRAGTGWSYEQYF
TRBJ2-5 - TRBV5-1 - TGCGCCAGCAGCCTCGGGGACGGGACTCGAGAGACCCAGTACTTC CASSLGDGTRETQYF
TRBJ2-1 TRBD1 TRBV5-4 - TGTGCCGGCAGCTTGGAACAGGGGGCGCACAATGAGCAGTTCTTC CAGSLEQGAHNEQFF
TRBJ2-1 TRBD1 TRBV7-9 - TGTGCCAGCAGCTCCCACACGGGACAGTACAATGAGCAGTTCTTC CASSSHTGQYNEQFF
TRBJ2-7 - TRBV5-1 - TGCGCCAGCAGCTTCGGGGTCGCCTACGAGCAGTACTTC CASSFGVAYEQYF
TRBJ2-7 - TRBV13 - TGTGCCAGCAGCCAGGGGAATTCGTACGAGCAGTACTTC CASSQGNSYEQYF
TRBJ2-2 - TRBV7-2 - TGTGCCAGCAGCTTACACGTAAGCGCGAACACCGGGGAGCTGTTTTTT CASSLHVSANTGELFF
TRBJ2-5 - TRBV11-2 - TGTGCCAGCAGCTTAGGCTTACGCCAGGAGACCCAGTACTTC CASSLGLRQETQYF
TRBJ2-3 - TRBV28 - TGTGCCAGCAGTGGACTCGGGGTAGATACGCAGTATTTT CASSGLGVDTQYF
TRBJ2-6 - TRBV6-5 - TGTGCCAGCAGGCGCTCTGGGGCCAACGTCCTGACTTTC CASRRSGANVLTF
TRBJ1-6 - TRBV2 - TGTGCCAGCAGACCCCGCGCGAGTAATTCACCCCTCCACTTT CASRPRASNSPLHF
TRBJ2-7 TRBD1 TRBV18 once TGTGCCAGCTCACCACCGGGACAGGGCTTTGGGGAGCAGTACTTC CASSPPGQGFGEQYF
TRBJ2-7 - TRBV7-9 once TGTGCCAGCAGCTATGACAGGAGGGAGCAGTACTTC CASSYDRREQYF
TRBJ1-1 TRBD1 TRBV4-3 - TGCGCCAGCAGCGCCAACGAGTGGGACAGGGCCCTGAACACTGAAGCTTTCTTT CASSANEWDRALNTEAFF
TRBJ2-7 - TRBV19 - TGTGCCAGTAGTATCGGGAACAGGGCCTACGAGCAGTACTTC CASSIGNRAYEQYF
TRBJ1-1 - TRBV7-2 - TGTGCCAGCAGCCCAGGACACCTGCCTGAAGCTTTCTTT CASSPGHLPEAFF
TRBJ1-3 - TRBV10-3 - TGTGCCATCAGCCCTTCACAGGGCCTAGGAAACACCATATATTTT CAISPSQGLGNTIYF
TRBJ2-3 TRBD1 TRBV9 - TGTGCCAGCAGCCCCGACCACAGGGGGCGAGGCACAGATACGCAGTATTTT CASSPDHRGRGTDTQYF
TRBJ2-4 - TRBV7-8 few TGTGCCAGCAGCTTAGCGGTTTCAGAAAACATTCAGTACTTC CASSLAVSENIQYF
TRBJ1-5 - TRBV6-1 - TGTGCCAGCAGTGAGCTGGGCGAGTACCAGCCCCAGCATTTT CASSELGEYQPQHF
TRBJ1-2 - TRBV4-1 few TGCGCCAGCAGCCAGCTCGGGTCTTATGGCTACACCTTC CASSQLGSYGYTF
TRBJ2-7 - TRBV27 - TGTGCCAGCAGCGATTACCGGCAGGGGTACGAGCAGTACTTC CASSDYRQGYEQYF
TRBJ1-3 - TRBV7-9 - TGTGCCAGCAGCTTAGGTTCATTAACGTCGGGGAGCTCTGGAAACACCATATATTTT CASSLGSLTSGSSGNTIYF
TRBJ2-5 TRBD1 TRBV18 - TGTGCCAGCTCACCGCCGACAGGGAAAGAGGCCCAGTACTTC CASSPPTGKEAQYF
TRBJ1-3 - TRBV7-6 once TGTGCCAGCAGCTTAGCAGGCCACAGAGGAAACACCATATATTTT CASSLAGHRGNTIYF
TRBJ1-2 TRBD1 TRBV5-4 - TGTGCCAGCAGCGCCGGGACAGGGAGCGGAGTCTATGGCTACACCTTC CASSAGTGSGVYGYTF